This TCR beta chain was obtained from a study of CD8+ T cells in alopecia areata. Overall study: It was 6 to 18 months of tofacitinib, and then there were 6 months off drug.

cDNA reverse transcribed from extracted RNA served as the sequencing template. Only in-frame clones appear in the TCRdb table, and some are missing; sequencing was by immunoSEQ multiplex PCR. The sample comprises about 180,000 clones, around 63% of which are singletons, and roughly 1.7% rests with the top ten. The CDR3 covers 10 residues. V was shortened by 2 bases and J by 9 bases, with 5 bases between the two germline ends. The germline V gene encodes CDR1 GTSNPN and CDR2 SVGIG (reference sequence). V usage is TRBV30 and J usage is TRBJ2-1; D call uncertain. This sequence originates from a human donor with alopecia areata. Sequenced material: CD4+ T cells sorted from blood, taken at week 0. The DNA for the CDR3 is TGTGCCTGGAGTCGAGTTGAGCAGTTCTTC. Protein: CAWSRVEQFF.